This TCR beta chain was identified in a study of human T cells and chemical hapten exposure. Study processing details: Sequenced samples showed a median of approximately 100,000 TCRs each, with counts running from roughly 23,000 to 700,000. TCRdb itself ran the RACE reads through MiXCR, one entry per CDR3 protein. These V and J calls originate from TCRdb's pipeline instead of the authors' own analysis. The table has about 160,000 distinct CDR3 sequences, 28% seen once. Time point noted: patch test 3, about 24 weeks after DPC sensitization. Stated treatment: therapeutic diphenylcyclopropenone sensitization with weekly scalp DPC. The CDR3 spans 13 residues. Germline lookup yields CDR1 SEHNR and CDR2 FQNEAQ (reference sequence). V was trimmed by 7 bases and J by 0 bases, leaving 9 bases between them.

The sample consisted of whole blood, taken in connection with sensitization to the hapten diphenylcyclopropenone (DPC). The source is a woman between 18 and 29 years old with alopecia areata. Some clones in this sample may be carry-over from other donors' samples. The chain joins TRBV7-9 to TRBJ1-1; no definite D call. Here the CDR3 DNA reads TGTGCCAGCAAGGAGGTCATGAACACTGAAGCTTTCTTT. Its protein product is CASKEVMNTEAFF. The whole variable domain, remainder taken from reference TRBV7-9 and TRBJ1-1, is DTGVSQNPRHKITKRGQNVTFRCDPISEHNRLYWYRQTLGQGPEFLTYFQNEAQLEKSRLLSDRFSAERPKGSFSTLEIQRTEQGDSAMYLCASKEVMNTEAFFGQGTRLTVV.